Below are 3 T cell receptor beta chains sequenced from a single sample in a study of blood T cell repertoires in COVID-19. Only in-frame clones appear in the TCRdb table, and some are missing; sequencing was by immunoSEQ multiplex PCR. The table has roughly 3,900 clones, roughly nine tenths seen once. Source material: peripheral blood. Every receptor here comes from a man between 45 and 60 years old with active COVID-19.

The chain has TRBV7-3 and TRBJ2-2, with 8 bases lining up with TRBD1. The CDR3 contains 15 residues. The J segment lost 4 bases and the V segment lost 5 bases, leaving 6 bases of the junction unmatched. CDR1 is SGHTA and CDR2 is FQGTGA in the germline V gene. The DNA for the CDR3 is TGTGCCAGCAGCCACAGGGGGGCGGTCACCGGGGAGCTGTTTTTT. It encodes CASSHRGAVTGELFF.

The chain couples TRBV6-4 to TRBJ2-2; no definite D call. Trimming cost V 8 bases and J 5 bases, with 15 bases left between them. CDR3 size: 14 residues. In germline, CDR1 is MRHNA, CDR2 SNTAGT. The CDR3 nucleotides are TGTGCCAGCCGCCCCGGTGGAGCGACCGGGGAGCTGTTTTTT. As protein: CASRPGGATGELFF.

This clone came up once. This CDR3 reads CASSITGFTTEAFF. The CDR3 bases are TGTGCCAGTAGTATCACAGGGTTCACTACTGAAGCTTTCTTT. The chain recombines TRBV19 with TRBJ1-1; D possibly corresponds to TRBD1 (6 bases). This CDR3 region has 14 residues. CDR1 LNHDA and CDR2 SQIVND come from the germline V gene (reference sequence). V gave up 3 bases and J gave up 5 bases, with 13 bases separating them.